Each of the 32 T cell receptor beta chains below was sequenced from the same sample in a study of cytomegalovirus exposure and HLA in healthy donors. Primers: 60 Vbeta forward and 13 Jbeta reverse. TCRdb keeps only in-frame clones here, not all; method: immunoSEQ multiplex PCR. In total, the table holds roughly 200,000 clones. Sample: PBMCs. Receptor source: a man younger than 40 in good health and CMV-seronegative.

CDR3 residues: CASRGQSYEQYF. CDR3 coding DNA: TGTGCCAGCAGAGGACAGTCCTACGAGCAGTACTTC. This chain connects TRBV2 to TRBJ2-7; D possibly corresponds to TRBD1 (6 bases). Trimming took 6 bases from V and 1 from J, leaving 7 bases between them. CDR3 length: 12 amino acids. The germline gives CDR1 SNHLY, CDR2 FYNNEI.

The CDR3 DNA sequence: TGTGCCAGCAGCCCGGGACAGGGTCATGGCGAAAAACTGTTTTTT. Protein product: CASSPGQGHGEKLFF. The gene calls are TRBV11-2 and TRBJ1-4; 9 positions match TRBD1. CDR3 length: 15 residues. V dropped 5 bases and J dropped 8; count of bases not matched to a gene: 9. Germline CDR1 reads SGHAT; CDR2 reads FQNNGV.

The rearrangement uses TRBV5-1 and TRBJ2-5; no clear D. V was trimmed by 4 bases and J by 1 base, leaving 17 bases between them. This CDR3 comprises 16 residues. The V gene's germline CDR1 is SGHRS and CDR2 YFSETQ. CDR3 protein: CASSLTSASIQETQYF. The CDR3 coding sequence is TGCGCCAGCAGCCTGACATCTGCCTCTATCCAAGAGACCCAGTACTTC.

The chain employs TRBV28 and TRBJ2-3, with TRBD2 identical over 9 bases. V was pared by 6 bases and J by 7 bases, with 14 bases of the junction left unmatched. The CDR3 runs 16 residues. CDR1 is MDHEN, CDR2 SYDVKM, per germline. The CDR3 DNA reads as TGTGCCAGCAGCCAAGGTAGCGGGAGCCTCGGAAATACGCAGTATTTT. Protein sequence: CASSQGSGSLGNTQYF.

The V and J genes are TRBV5-4 and TRBJ2-5; TRBD2 matches 8 bases. The J call may be wrong; the DNA end is better matched by TRBJ2-7. Germline assignment: CDR1 SGHNT and CDR2 YYREEE (reference sequence). The CDR3 covers 15 residues. CDR3 protein: CASSLGGTSGYEQYF. The DNA for the CDR3 is TGTGCCAGCAGCTTGGGCGGGACTAGTGGGTACGAGCAGTACTTC.

The V gene is TRBV19, the J gene TRBJ1-1; 9 nucleotides agree with TRBD1. This CDR3 has 14 residues. Germline trimming cut 6 bases from V and 3 bases from J; bases unmatched to any gene: 5. Germline V gives CDR1 LNHDA, CDR2 SQIVND (reference sequence). CDR3 DNA: TGTGCCAGTAGCACAGGGGGCTGGGACACTGAAGCTTTCTTT. Translating gives CASSTGGWDTEAFF.

J is TRBJ2-7 and V is TRBV18, with TRBD1 identical over 9 bases. V was pared by 5 bases and J by 6 bases, with 5 bases of the junction left unmatched. Germline V gene data show CDR1 as KGHSH and CDR2 as LQKENI. There are 13 residues in the CDR3. CDR3 region: CASSAQGAGEQYF. CDR3 bases: TGTGCCAGCTCAGCACAGGGGGCAGGCGAGCAGTACTTC.

The chain links TRBV5-1 to TRBJ1-2; unclear D gene. Germline V gene lookup returns CDR1 SGHRS and CDR2 YFSETQ. V was cut by 0 bases and J by 6 bases, with 12 bases left in between. CDR3 size: 14 residues. CDR3 loop: CASSLVPAANGYTF. The CDR3 DNA sequence: TGCGCCAGCAGCTTGGTCCCGGCGGCCAATGGCTACACCTTC.

The rearrangement uses TRBV4-1 and TRBJ1-5; 8 bases are shared with TRBD1. CDR3 length equals 16 residues. Germline lookup yields CDR1 MGHRA and CDR2 YSYEKL. The J segment lost 4 bases and the V segment lost 2 bases, leaving 7 bases of the junction unmatched. The CDR3 bases are TGCGCCAGCAGCCAATCGACGGACAGGGTAAATCAGCCCCAGCATTTT. Encoded protein: CASSQSTDRVNQPQHF.

The chain uses TRBV7-9 and TRBJ1-6, with TRBD1 matching over 9 bases. Trimming at V came to 4 bases and at J to 9 bases, leaving 10 bases not matched to a gene. Germline CDR1 and CDR2: SEHNR and FQNEAQ (reference sequence). The CDR3 is made up of 16 amino acids. DNA of the CDR3: TGTGCCAGCAGCTCACCCTGGGACAGGGAAAGTTCACCCCTCCACTTT. Protein sequence: CASSSPWDRESSPLHF.

This chain links TRBV20-1 with TRBJ2-1; possible D gene TRBD2, 6 bases. The length of the CDR3 is 11 residues. The ends were cut back, 6 bases at V and 9 bases at J, with 12 bases in the middle. Germline V CDR1 and CDR2: DFQATT, SNEGSKA (reference sequence). CDR3 DNA: TGCAGTGCCTCTCCTAGCGCTGAGCAGTTCTTC. The encoded protein is CSASPSAEQFF.

The DNA for the CDR3 is TGCGCCAGCAGCTTCGGGACAGGGGGGTACGAGCAGTACTTC. It yields the protein CASSFGTGGYEQYF. The gene calls are TRBV4-1 and TRBJ2-7, with TRBD1 identical over 11 bases. The CDR3 runs 14 residues. The V gene end was trimmed by 5 bases and the J gene end by 4 bases; junction bases not matched to a gene: 4. CDR1 is MGHRA, CDR2 YSYEKL, per germline.

This chain uses TRBV28 with TRBJ2-4, with a possible D match to TRBD2 (5 bases). The CDR3 loop spans 17 amino acids. CDR1 is MDHEN, CDR2 SYDVKM, per germline. Trimming shortened V by 1 base and J by 6 bases, and 19 bases separated the two germline ends. The CDR3 is CASSLSSGIPLGNIQYF. The CDR3 region has the DNA TGTGCCAGCAGTTTATCCTCCGGGATCCCCCTGGGAAACATTCAGTACTTC.

The CDR3 DNA reads as TGTGCCAGCAGCTTGAGGGGGATCTATGGCTACACCTTC. Translating it yields CASSLRGIYGYTF. V and J are TRBV13 and TRBJ1-2; D perhaps matches TRBD1 (6 bases). The CDR3 loop spans 13 amino acids. The V end was cut by 3 bases, the J end by 4 bases, with 9 bases between. From germline, CDR1 is PRHDT and CDR2 FYEKMQ (reference sequence).

The chain employs TRBV7-2 and TRBJ2-3, with D tentatively TRBD1 (5 bases). The CDR3 has 14 residues. The germline gives CDR1 SGHTA, CDR2 FQGNSA. Trimming stripped 8 bases from V and 2 bases from J, with 14 bases between. The CDR3 loop is CASAKGSFTDTQYF. The CDR3 nucleotides read TGTGCCAGCGCGAAGGGGTCTTTCACAGATACGCAGTATTTT.

The chain combines TRBV11-2 with TRBJ2-7; a possible D gene is TRBD2 (5 bases). V was shortened by 6 bases and J by 0 bases, with 21 bases between the two germline ends. The CDR3 is 17 amino acids. Germline values: CDR1 SGHAT, CDR2 FQNNGV. CDR3 protein: CASRPMGVRHSSYEQYF. CDR3 nucleotides: TGTGCCAGCAGGCCAATGGGAGTGAGACATTCCTCCTACGAGCAGTACTTC.

The CDR3 sequence is CASNFGGGPTEAFF. Written as DNA, the CDR3 is TGTGCCAGCAATTTCGGCGGGGGGCCCACTGAAGCTTTCTTT. The chain links TRBV6-1 to TRBJ1-1, with D maybe TRBD1 (6 bases). The CDR3 is made up of 14 amino acids. Germline values: CDR1 MNHNS, CDR2 SASEGT. The germline V and J ends were trimmed by 7 bases and 4 bases, with 16 bases remaining between them.

V usage is TRBV27 and J usage is TRBJ1-2; D is unclear. V was pared by 4 bases and J by 8 bases, with 14 bases between. Germline V gene sequence: CDR1 MNHEY, CDR2 SMNVEV (reference sequence). The CDR3 sequence is 13 residues long. The CDR3: CASSSLIVRGYTF. CDR3 DNA: TGTGCCAGCAGTTCCCTAATAGTACGAGGCTACACCTTC.

This chain links TRBV28 with TRBJ2-3; 12 nucleotides agree with TRBD2. This CDR3 comprises 16 residues. V shed 6 bases and J 0 bases; nucleotides not matched to a gene: 4. Germline V lookup: CDR1 MDHEN, CDR2 SYDVKM. The CDR3 is CASSRTSGASTDTQYF. CDR3 sequence (DNA): TGTGCCAGCAGCCGGACTAGCGGGGCCAGCACAGATACGCAGTATTTT.

This rearrangement joins TRBV7-2 to TRBJ2-7, with a tentative D call TRBD1 (6 bases). V was pared by 4 bases and J by 0 bases, with 13 bases between. Germline loops: CDR1 SGHTA, CDR2 FQGNSA. This CDR3 has 15 residues. CDR3 sequence: CASSWGGQFSYEQYF. CDR3 DNA: TGTGCCAGCAGCTGGGGCGGACAGTTCTCCTACGAGCAGTACTTC. The entire variable domain, with the rest obtained from reference TRBV7-2 and TRBJ2-7, is as follows: GAGVSQSPSNKVTEKGKDVELRCDPISGHTALYWYRQSLGQGLEFLIYFQGNSAPDKSGLPSDRFSAERTGGSVSTLTIQRTQQEDSAVYLCASSWGGQFSYEQYFGPGTRLTVT.

V and J are TRBV6-5 and TRBJ2-7; D may be TRBD2 (6 bases). In germline, CDR1 is MNHEY, CDR2 SVGAGI. The CDR3 runs 14 residues. V dropped 0 bases and J dropped 3 bases, with 9 bases sitting between them. The CDR3 here is CASSYSPSDYEQYF. The CDR3 DNA sequence: TGTGCCAGCAGTTACTCTCCTAGCGACTACGAGCAGTACTTC.

This rearrangement joins TRBV9 to TRBJ1-2, with D unresolved. V lost 1 base and J 2 bases, leaving 9 bases between the germline ends. Per germline, CDR1 SGDLS and CDR2 YYNGEE. The CDR3 extends over 14 amino acids. The CDR3 loop is CASSVMPGNYGYTF. For the CDR3, the DNA is TGTGCCAGCAGCGTAATGCCGGGGAACTATGGCTACACCTTC.

J is TRBJ2-1 and V is TRBV11-2; D not resolved. Germline V gene sequence: CDR1 SGHAT, CDR2 FQNNGV. Deletions cut 1 base from V and 6 bases from J, with 16 bases between. This CDR3 spans 16 amino acids. The CDR3 nucleotides are TGTGCCAGCAGCTTAGGTGTTCGCTTTTCGGGCAATGAGCAGTTCTTC. Its protein is CASSLGVRFSGNEQFF.

The rearrangement joins TRBV27 to TRBJ1-5; 9 bases are shared with TRBD1. The CDR3 totals 15 residues. Germline-derived CDR1 and CDR2 are MNHEY and SMNVEV (reference sequence). V shed 6 bases, J shed 5 bases, and the junction held 8 bases outside the gene matches. In nucleotides, the CDR3 is TGTGCCAGCAGGGGACAGGGCCTTATCCATCAGCCCCAGCATTTT. It encodes CASRGQGLIHQPQHF.

The CDR3, as DNA: TGTGCCAGCTCACCAACACTAGAGCGGGCCCCATCCTACGAGCAGTACTTC. Protein sequence: CASSPTLERAPSYEQYF. The chain is built from TRBV18 and TRBJ2-7, with a possible D match to TRBD2 (6 bases). V shed 2 bases and J shed 1 base, with 18 bases lying between them. Germline V gene lookup returns CDR1 KGHSH and CDR2 LQKENI. CDR3 length equals 17 residues.

The V call is TRBV5-5, the J call TRBJ1-5, with 7 bases fitting TRBD1. The CDR3 totals 13 residues. Losses at the gene ends were 4 bases for V and 5 bases for J; bases not matched to a gene: 3. Germline loops: CDR1 SGHKS, CDR2 YYEKEE (reference sequence). CDR3 in amino acids: CASSGQDDQPQHF. The DNA of the CDR3 is TGTGCCAGCAGCGGACAGGATGATCAGCCCCAGCATTTT.

The V gene is TRBV5-4, the J gene TRBJ2-1, with 13 bases matching TRBD2. The CDR3 is 16 amino acids. Germline-derived CDR1 and CDR2 are SGHNT and YYREEE (reference sequence). The V and J ends lost 4 bases and 5 bases, in that order; junction bases with no gene match: 6. Written as DNA, the CDR3 is TGTGCCAGCAGCGGAACCGGGACTAGCGGGGACAATGAGCAGTTCTTC. Translation gives CASSGTGTSGDNEQFF.

V and J are TRBV7-9 and TRBJ1-3, with 8 positions matching TRBD1. CDR1 and CDR2 from the germline V gene are SEHNR and FQNEAQ (reference sequence). The CDR3 covers 19 residues. V dropped 7 bases and J dropped 14; count of bases not matched to a gene: 31. The CDR3 sequence: CASTPDRGLLMSITPLLYF. The CDR3 DNA reads TGTGCCAGCACCCCCGACAGGGGCCTCTTGATGTCAATAACCCCCTTGCTATATTTT.

The rearrangement joins TRBV30 to TRBJ2-3; D perhaps matches TRBD1 (5 bases). Germline loops: CDR1 GTSNPN, CDR2 SVGIG (reference sequence). The V end lost 4 bases, the J end lost 5 bases, and 19 bases lay between the germline ends. The CDR3 is 15 residues long. This CDR3 is CAWNPLLGPQDTQYF. CDR3 sequence (DNA): TGTGCCTGGAACCCCCTCTTGGGGCCCCAAGATACGCAGTATTTT.

V is TRBV12-5 and J is TRBJ2-7; D ambiguous. The germline V gene encodes CDR1 LGHNT and CDR2 FRNRAP. This CDR3 contains 14 residues. The V and J ends lost 2 bases and 6 bases respectively, with 14 bases between them. The CDR3 protein is CASGLYPDQAEQYF. CDR3 DNA sequence: TGTGCTAGTGGTTTGTATCCTGATCAGGCCGAGCAGTACTTC. The full variable domain, completed using reference TRBV12-5 and TRBJ2-7, is DARVTQTPRHKVTEMGQEVTMRCQPILGHNTVFWYRQTMMQGLELLAYFRNRAPLDDSGMPKDRFSAEMPDATLATLKIQPSEPRDSAVYFCASGLYPDQAEQYFGPGTRLTVT.

The chain recombines TRBV27 with TRBJ1-2; the match to TRBD1 covers 8 bases. The CDR3 sequence is 15 residues long. Germline V lookup: CDR1 MNHEY, CDR2 SMNVEV (reference sequence). The J segment lost 7 bases and the V segment lost 6 bases, leaving 13 bases of the junction unmatched. In nucleotides, the CDR3 is TGTGCCAGCAGGACCGGGACAGGTTCCCCCGGTGGCTACACCTTC. This sequence encodes CASRTGTGSPGGYTF.

A word on this clone: Distinct nucleotide sequences in the sample also encode this CDR3. This chain joins TRBV28 and TRBJ2-5, with 7 nucleotides matching TRBD1. The CDR3 consists of 13 residues. V lost 6 bases, J lost 1 base, and 2 bases stayed unmatched. Germline CDR1 MDHEN, CDR2 SYDVKM. The DNA of the CDR3 is TGTGCCAGCAGAGGGGACAGCCAAGAGACCCAGTACTTC. It encodes CASRGDSQETQYF.